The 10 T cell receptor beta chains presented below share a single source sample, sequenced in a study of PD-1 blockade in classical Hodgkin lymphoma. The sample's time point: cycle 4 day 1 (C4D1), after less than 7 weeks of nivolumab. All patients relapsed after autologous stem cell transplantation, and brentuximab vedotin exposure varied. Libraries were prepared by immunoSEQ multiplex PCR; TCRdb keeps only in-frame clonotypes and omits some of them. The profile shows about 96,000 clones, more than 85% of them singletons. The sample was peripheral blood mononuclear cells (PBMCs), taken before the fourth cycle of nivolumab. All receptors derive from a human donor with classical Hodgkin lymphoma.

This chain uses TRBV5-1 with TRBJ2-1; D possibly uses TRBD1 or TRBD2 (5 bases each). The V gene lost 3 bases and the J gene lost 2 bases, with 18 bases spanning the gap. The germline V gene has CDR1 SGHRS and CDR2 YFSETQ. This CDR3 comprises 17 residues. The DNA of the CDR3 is TGCGCCAGCAGCTCCCTTTCCGGGACCCAGACCTACAATGAGCAGTTCTTC. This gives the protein CASSSLSGTQTYNEQFF.

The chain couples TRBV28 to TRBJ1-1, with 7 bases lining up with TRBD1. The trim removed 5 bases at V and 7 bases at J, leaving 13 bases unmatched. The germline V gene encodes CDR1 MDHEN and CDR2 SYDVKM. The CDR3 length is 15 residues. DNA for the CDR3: TGTGCCAGCAGTAGGCGCGGAAGGGGGCGAATTGAAGCTTTCTTT. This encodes CASSRRGRGRIEAFF.

In nucleotides, the CDR3 is TGTGCCAGCAGCGTAAGACAGGGCCCAAATGAGCAGTTCTTC. This sequence encodes CASSVRQGPNEQFF. V gene TRBV5-8 combines with J gene TRBJ2-1, with 7 bases lining up with TRBD1. Germline values: CDR1 SGHTS, CDR2 YDEGEE. The CDR3 totals 14 residues. J lost 7 bases, V lost 4 bases, and 8 bases had no gene match.

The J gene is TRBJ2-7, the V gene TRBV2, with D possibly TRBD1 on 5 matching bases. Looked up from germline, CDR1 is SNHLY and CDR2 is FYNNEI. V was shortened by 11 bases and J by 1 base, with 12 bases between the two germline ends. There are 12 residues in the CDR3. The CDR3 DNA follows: TGTGCCGGGGCATGGGCTTCCTACGAGCAGTACTTC. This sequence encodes CAGAWASYEQYF.

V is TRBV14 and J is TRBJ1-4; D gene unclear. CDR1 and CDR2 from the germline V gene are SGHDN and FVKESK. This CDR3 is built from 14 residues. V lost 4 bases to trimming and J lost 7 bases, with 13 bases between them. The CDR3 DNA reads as TGTGCCAGCAGCCCCGGCTGGGCCGGTGAAAAACTGTTTTTT. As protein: CASSPGWAGEKLFF. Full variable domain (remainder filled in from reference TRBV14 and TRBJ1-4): EAGVTQFPSHSVIEKGQTVTLRCDPISGHDNLYWYRRVMGKEIKFLLHFVKESKQDESGMPNNRFLAERTGGTYSTLKVQPAELEDSGVYFCASSPGWAGEKLFFGSGTQLSVL.

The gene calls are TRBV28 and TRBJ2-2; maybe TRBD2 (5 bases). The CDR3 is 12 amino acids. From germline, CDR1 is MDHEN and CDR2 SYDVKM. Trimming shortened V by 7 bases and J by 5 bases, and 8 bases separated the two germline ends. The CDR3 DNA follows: TGTGCCAGCATGGGCGGGACCGGGGAGCTGTTTTTT. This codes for CASMGGTGELFF.

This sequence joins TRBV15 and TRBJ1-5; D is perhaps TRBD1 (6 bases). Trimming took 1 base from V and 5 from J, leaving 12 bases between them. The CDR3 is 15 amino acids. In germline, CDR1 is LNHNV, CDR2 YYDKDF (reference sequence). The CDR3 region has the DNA TGTGCCACCAGCAGAGCGAACAGGGCCGATCAGCCCCAGCATTTT. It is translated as CATSRANRADQPQHF. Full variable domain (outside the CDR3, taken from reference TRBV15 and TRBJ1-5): DAMVIQNPRYQVTQFGKPVTLSCSQTLNHNVMYWYQQKSSQAPKLLFHYYDKDFNNEADTPDNFQSRRPNTSFCFLDIRSPGLGDTAMYLCATSRANRADQPQHFGDGTRLSIL.

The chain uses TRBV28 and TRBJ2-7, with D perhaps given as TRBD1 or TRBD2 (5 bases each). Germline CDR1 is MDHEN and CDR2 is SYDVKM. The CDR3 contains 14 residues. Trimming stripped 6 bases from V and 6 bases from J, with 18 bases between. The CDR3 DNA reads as TGTGCCAGCAGCCCCGGGACCCCTGCCGTCGAGCAGTACTTC. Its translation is CASSPGTPAVEQYF.

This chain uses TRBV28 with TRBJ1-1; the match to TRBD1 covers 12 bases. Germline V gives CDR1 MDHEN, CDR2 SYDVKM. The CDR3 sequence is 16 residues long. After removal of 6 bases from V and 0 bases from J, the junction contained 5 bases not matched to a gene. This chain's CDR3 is CASSPGQGALNTEAFF. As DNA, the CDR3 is TGTGCCAGCAGCCCGGGACAGGGGGCTTTGAACACTGAAGCTTTCTTT.

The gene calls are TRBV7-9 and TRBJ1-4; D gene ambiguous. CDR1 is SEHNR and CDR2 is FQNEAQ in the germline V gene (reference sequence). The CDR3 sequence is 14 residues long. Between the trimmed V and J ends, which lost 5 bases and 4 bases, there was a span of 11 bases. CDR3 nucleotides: TGTGCCAGCAGCCCAGGTGATGGTAATGAAAAACTGTTTTTT. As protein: CASSPGDGNEKLFF.